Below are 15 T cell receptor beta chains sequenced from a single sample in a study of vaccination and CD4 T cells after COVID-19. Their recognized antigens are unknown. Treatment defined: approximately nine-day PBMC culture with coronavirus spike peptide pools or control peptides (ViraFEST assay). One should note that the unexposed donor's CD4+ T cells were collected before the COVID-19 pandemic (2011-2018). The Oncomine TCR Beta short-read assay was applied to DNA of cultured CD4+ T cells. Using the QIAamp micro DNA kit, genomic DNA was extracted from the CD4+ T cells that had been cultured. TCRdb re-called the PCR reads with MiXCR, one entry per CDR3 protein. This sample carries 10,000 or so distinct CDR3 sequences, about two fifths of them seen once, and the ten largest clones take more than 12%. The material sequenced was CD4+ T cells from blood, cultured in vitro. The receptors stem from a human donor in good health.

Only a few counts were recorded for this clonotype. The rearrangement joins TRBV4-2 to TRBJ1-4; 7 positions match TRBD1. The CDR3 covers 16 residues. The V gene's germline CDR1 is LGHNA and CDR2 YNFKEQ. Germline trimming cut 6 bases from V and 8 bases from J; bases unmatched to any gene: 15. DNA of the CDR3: TGTGCCAGCAGAGGGATACTAGGGGGCCTGGGGGAAAAACTGTTTTTT. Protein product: CASRGILGGLGEKLFF.

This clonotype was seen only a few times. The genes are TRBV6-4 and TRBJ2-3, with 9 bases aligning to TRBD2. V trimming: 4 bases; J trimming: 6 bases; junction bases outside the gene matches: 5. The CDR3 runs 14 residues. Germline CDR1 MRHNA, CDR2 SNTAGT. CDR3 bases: TGTGCCAGCAGTGCAGCGGGAGGAAGGGATACGCAGTATTTT. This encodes CASSAAGGRDTQYF.

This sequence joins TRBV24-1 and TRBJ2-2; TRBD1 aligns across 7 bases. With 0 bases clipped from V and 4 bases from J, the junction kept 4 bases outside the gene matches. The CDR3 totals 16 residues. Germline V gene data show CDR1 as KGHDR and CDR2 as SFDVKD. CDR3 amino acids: CATSDLTGVVTGELFF. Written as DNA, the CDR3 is TGTGCCACCAGTGATTTGACAGGGGTTGTCACCGGGGAGCTGTTTTTT.

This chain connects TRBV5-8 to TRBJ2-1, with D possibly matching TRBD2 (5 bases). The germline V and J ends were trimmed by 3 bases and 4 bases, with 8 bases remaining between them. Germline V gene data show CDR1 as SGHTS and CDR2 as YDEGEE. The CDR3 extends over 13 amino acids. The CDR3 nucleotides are TGTGCCAGCAGCTGGAGGAGTTACAATGAGCAGTTCTTC. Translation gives CASSWRSYNEQFF.

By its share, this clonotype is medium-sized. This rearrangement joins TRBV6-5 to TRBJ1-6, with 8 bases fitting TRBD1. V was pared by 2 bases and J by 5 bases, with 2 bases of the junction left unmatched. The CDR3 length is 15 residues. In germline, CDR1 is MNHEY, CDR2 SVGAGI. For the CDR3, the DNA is TGTGCCAGCAGTTACGACAGGGGAAATAATTCACCCCTCCACTTT. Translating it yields CASSYDRGNNSPLHF.

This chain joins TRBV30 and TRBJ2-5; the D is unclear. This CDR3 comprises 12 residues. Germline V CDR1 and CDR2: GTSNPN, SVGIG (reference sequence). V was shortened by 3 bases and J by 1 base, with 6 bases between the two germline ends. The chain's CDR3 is CAWSTLQETQYF. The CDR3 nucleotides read TGTGCCTGGAGCACACTCCAAGAGACCCAGTACTTC.

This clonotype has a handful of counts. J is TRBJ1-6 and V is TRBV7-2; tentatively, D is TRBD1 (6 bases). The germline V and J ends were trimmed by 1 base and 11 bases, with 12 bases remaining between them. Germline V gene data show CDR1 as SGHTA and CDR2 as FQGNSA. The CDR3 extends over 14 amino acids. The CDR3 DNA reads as TGTGCCAGCAGCTTAGGTCAGGGGAGGACACCCCTCCACTTT. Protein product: CASSLGQGRTPLHF.

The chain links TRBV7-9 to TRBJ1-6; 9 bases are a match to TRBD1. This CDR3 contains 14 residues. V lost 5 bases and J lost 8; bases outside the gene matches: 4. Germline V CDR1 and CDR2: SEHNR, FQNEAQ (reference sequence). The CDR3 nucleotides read TGTGCCAGCAGCCGGAGACAGGGGGATTCACCCCTCCACTTT. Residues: CASSRRQGDSPLHF.

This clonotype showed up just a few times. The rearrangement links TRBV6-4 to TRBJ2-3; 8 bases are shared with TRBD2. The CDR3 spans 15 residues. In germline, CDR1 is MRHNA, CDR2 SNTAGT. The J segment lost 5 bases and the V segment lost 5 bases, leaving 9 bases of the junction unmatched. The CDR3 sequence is CASSLSGRREDTQYF. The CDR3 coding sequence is TGTGCCAGCAGTCTCAGCGGGAGACGGGAAGATACGCAGTATTTT.

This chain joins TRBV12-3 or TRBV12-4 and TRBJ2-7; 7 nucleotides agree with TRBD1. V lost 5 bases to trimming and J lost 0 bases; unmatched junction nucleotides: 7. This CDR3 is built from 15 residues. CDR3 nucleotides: TGTGCCAGCAGTCCCGCCGGGACAGTCTCCTACGAGCAGTACTTC. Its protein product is CASSPAGTVSYEQYF.

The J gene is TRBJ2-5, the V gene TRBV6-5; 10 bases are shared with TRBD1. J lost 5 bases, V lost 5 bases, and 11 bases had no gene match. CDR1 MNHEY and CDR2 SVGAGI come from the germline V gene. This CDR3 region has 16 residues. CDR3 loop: CASSNPTGGWLETQYF. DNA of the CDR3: TGTGCCAGCAGTAACCCGACAGGGGGCTGGCTGGAGACCCAGTACTTC.

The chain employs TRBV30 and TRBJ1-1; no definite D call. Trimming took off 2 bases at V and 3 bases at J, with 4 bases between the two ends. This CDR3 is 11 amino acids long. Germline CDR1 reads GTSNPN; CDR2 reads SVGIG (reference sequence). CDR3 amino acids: CAWSTDTEAFF. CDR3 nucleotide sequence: TGTGCCTGGAGTACGGACACTGAAGCTTTCTTT.

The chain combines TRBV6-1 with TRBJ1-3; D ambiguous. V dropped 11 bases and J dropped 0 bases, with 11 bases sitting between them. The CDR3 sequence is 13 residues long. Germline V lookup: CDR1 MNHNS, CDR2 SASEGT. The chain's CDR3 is CAGTRTSGNTIYF. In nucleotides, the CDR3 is TGTGCCGGAACGAGGACCTCTGGAAACACCATATATTTT.

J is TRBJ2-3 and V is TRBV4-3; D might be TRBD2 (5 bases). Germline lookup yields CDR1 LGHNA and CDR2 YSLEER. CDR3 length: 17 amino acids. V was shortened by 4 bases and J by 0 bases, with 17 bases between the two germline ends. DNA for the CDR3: TGCGCCAGCAGCCGAGCGGAAGGGCAATATAGCACAGATACGCAGTATTTT. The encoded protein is CASSRAEGQYSTDTQYF.

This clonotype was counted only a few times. The CDR3 is CATSRELSGRTSYEQYF. CDR3 in DNA: TGTGCCACCAGCAGGGAATTAAGCGGGAGGACGTCCTACGAGCAGTACTTC. V is TRBV15 and J is TRBJ2-7; 9 nucleotides line up with TRBD2. Germline assignment: CDR1 LNHNV and CDR2 YYDKDF (reference sequence). With 3 bases clipped from V and 1 base from J, the junction kept 10 bases outside the gene matches. The CDR3 has 17 amino acids.